This T cell receptor (beta chain) was found in a study of T cells in Graves' hyperthyroidism and ophthalmopathy. About the research overall: Before any treatment, at initial diagnosis, peripheral blood was collected.

It was uncontrolled infection, other autoimmune disease, pregnancy or lactation that excluded patients. What was amplified from RNA transcripts were TCR beta CDR3 regions. Using the HTBI primer set, a first-round RT-PCR was run on the TCR CDR3. One entry per CDR3 protein results from TCRdb running MiXCR on the multiplex PCR reads. The repertoire has nearly 750,000 distinct CDR3 sequences, about 35% of them found once; the top ten carry approximately 31%. The V end was cut by 4 bases, the J end by 5 bases, with 15 bases between. This CDR3 comprises 14 residues. Germline V gene sequence: CDR1 SGHKS, CDR2 YYEKEE (reference sequence).

V is TRBV5-5 and J is TRBJ1-2, with D possibly TRBD1 on 5 matching bases. This sequence was found in a middle-aged woman with Graves' hyperthyroidism. Material: blood. The CDR3 loop reads CASSQSGPGYGYTF. CDR3 DNA sequence: TGTGCCAGCAGCCAGTCGGGGCCGGGATATGGCTACACCTTC. Full variable domain (remainder filled in from reference TRBV5-5 and TRBJ1-2): DAGVTQSPTHLIKTRGQQVTLRCSPISGHKSVSWYQQVLGQGPQFIFQYYEKEERGRGNFPDRFSARQFPNYSSELNVNALLLGDSALYLCASSQSGPGYGYTFGSGTRLTVV.